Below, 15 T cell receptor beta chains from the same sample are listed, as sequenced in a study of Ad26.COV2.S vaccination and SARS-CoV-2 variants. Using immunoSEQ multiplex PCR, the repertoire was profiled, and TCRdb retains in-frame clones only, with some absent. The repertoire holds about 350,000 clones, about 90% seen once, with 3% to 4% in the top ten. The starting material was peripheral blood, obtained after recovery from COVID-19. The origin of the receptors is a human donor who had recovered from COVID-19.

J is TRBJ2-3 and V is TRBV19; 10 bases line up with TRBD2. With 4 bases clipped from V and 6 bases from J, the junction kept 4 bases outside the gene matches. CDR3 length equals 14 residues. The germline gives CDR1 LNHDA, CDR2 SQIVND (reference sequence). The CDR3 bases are TGTGCCAGTAGTACACTAGCGGGGTTTGATACGCAGTATTTT. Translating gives CASSTLAGFDTQYF.

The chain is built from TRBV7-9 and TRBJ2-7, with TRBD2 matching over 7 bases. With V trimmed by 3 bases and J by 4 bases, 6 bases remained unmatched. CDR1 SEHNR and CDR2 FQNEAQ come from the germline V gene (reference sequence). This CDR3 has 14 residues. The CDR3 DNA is TGTGCCAGCAGCTTTTCGGGGGGAGGATACGAGCAGTACTTC. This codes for CASSFSGGGYEQYF.

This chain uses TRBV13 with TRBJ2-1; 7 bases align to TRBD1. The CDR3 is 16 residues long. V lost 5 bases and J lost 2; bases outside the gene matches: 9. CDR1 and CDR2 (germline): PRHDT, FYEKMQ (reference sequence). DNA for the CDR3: TGTGCCAGCAGCGAGCAAACAGGGGCGCCCTACAATGAGCAGTTCTTC. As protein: CASSEQTGAPYNEQFF.

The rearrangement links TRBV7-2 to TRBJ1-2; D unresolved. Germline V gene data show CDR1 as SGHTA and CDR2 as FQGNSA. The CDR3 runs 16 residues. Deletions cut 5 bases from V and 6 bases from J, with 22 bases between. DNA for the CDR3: TGTGCCAGCAGCCCCTACGTTTCAGACACCCGGCATGGCTACACCTTC. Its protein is CASSPYVSDTRHGYTF.

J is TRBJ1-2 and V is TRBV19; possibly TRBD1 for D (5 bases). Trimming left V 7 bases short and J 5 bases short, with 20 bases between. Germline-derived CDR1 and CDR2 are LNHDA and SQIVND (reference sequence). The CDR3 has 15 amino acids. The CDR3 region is CASTDRAAGKYGYTF. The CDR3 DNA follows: TGTGCCAGTACCGATAGGGCGGCAGGGAAGTATGGCTACACCTTC.

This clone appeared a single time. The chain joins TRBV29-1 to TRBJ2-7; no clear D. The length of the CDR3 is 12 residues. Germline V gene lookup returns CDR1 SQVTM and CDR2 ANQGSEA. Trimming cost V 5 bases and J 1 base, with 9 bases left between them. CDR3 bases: TGCAGCGTTCACGGGTCTTCCTACGAGCAGTACTTC. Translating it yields CSVHGSSYEQYF.

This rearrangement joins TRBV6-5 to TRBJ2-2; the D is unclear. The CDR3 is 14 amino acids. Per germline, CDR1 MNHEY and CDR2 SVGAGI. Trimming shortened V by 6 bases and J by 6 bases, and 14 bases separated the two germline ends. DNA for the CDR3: TGTGCCAGCAGCCTCGACATACACCCCGGGGAGCTGTTTTTT. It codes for CASSLDIHPGELFF.

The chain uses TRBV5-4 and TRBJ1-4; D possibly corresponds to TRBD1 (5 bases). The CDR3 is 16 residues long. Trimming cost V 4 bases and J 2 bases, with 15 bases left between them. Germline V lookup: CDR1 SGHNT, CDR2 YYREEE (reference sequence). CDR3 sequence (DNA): TGTGCCAGCAGCCCCGGCGCAGGGAGTACTAATGAAAAACTGTTTTTT. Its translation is CASSPGAGSTNEKLFF.

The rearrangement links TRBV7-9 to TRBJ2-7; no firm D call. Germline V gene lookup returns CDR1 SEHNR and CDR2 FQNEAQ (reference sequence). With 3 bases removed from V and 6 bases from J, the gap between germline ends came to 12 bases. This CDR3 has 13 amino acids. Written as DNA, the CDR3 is TGTGCCAGCAGCTTGTTCGCTGTCGGCGAGCAGTACTTC. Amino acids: CASSLFAVGEQYF. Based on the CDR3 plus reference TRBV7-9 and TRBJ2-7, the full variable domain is DTGVSQNPRHKITKRGQNVTFRCDPISEHNRLYWYRQTLGQGPEFLTYFQNEAQLEKSRLLSDRFSAERPKGSFSTLEIQRTEQGDSAMYLCASSLFAVGEQYFGPGTRLTVT.

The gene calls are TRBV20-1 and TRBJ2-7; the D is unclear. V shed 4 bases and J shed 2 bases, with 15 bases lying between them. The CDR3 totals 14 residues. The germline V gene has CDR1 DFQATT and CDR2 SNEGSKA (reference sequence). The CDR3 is CSAIEVARPYEQYF. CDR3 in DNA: TGCAGTGCTATTGAGGTAGCAAGACCCTACGAGCAGTACTTC.

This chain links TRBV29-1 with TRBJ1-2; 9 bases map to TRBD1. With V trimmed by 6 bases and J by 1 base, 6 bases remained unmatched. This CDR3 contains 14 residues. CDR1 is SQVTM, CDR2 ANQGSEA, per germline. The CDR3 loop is CSVGPGQGNYGYTF. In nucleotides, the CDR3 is TGCAGCGTAGGACCGGGACAGGGTAACTATGGCTACACCTTC.

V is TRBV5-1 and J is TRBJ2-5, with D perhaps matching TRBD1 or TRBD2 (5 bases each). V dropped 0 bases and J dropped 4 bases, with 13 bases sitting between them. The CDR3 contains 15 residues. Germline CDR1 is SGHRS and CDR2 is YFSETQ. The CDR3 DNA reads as TGCGCCAGCAGCTTGGTACAACCGAGGGGAGAGACCCAGTACTTC. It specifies CASSLVQPRGETQYF.

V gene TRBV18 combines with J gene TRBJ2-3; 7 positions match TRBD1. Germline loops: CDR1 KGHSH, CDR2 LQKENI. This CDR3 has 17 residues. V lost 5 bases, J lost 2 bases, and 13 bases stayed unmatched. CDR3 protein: CASSSMPRDRLTDTQYF. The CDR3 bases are TGTGCCAGCTCATCTATGCCGAGGGACAGACTCACAGATACGCAGTATTTT.

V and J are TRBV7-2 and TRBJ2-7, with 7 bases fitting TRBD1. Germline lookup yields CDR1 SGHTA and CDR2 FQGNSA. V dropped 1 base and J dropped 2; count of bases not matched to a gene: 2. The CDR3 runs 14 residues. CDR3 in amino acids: CASSLGQGTYEQYF. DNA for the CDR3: TGTGCCAGCAGCTTAGGACAGGGTACCTACGAGCAGTACTTC.

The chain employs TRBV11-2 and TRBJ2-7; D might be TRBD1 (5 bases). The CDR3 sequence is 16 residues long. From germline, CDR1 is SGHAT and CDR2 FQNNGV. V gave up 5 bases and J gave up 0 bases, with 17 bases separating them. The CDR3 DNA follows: TGTGCCAGCAGCCCCATCCAGGGATCGCGCTCCTACGAGCAGTACTTC. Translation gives CASSPIQGSRSYEQYF.